This T cell receptor beta chain emerged from a study of blood T cell repertoires in COVID-19. On the study more broadly: Sample material is recorded as cDNA or gDNA derived from T cells, B-cell-depleted T cells, or PBMCs.

Profiled with immunoSEQ multiplex PCR; TCRdb holds only in-frame clones, not every one. The table has around 270,000 clones, roughly 91% seen once. Sequenced input: peripheral blood. The TCR sequence derives from a man younger than 40 with acute or convalescent COVID-19.

The CDR3 coding sequence is TGTGCCAGCCGGACTCTGGGCGGGAATGAGCAGTTCTTC. Translating it yields CASRTLGGNEQFF. V is TRBV19 and J is TRBJ2-1; perhaps TRBD2 as D (5 bases). Germline V lookup: CDR1 LNHDA, CDR2 SQIVND (reference sequence). V lost 9 bases to trimming and J lost 7 bases, with 16 bases between them. CDR3 size: 13 residues.